The present T cell receptor (beta chain) was sequenced within a study of blood T cell repertoires in COVID-19 (dated by TCRdb to the early 2020s). A note on the overall study: Samples covering the acute and convalescent phases of COVID-19 were provided by collaborators in the United States, Italy and Spain. The prospective study material was composed of cDNA or gDNA derived from T cells, B-cell-depleted T cells, or PBMCs. The dataset comprised deeply sampled blood TCRbeta repertoires from subjects exposed to, actively infected with, or recovered from COVID-19. A freely available public database, intended as a resource for researchers studying the immune response to SARS-CoV-2, is where the repertoires were released. Samples were obtained from the ongoing ImmuneRACE study (first 160 participants) and from over a thousand subjects provided by 6 global collaborators. A de-identified subject ID, COVID-19 status, age in years and sex were almost always included in the sample metadata. Where available, HLA class I and class II types were taken from metadata supplied by the sample provider and were not determined by assay-based typing.

V ends up 4 bases short and J 9 bases short, with an unmatched junction base count of 6. Via the germline V gene, CDR1 is KGHDR and CDR2 SFDVKD. From the cysteine through the phenylalanine, the CDR3 covers 15 amino acids. Solely the CDR3 DNA is kept, with 45 bases framed from the first base. Collaborating institutions collected whole blood in K2EDTA tubes following their own protocols. For TCRbeta analysis, collaborators shipped samples as frozen whole blood, isolated PBMCs, or DNA extracted from either of those sample types. Broad study findings and their caveats: The amount of clinical and demographic metadata varied by source and participant and was provided uncurated.

TCRbeta CDR3 regions were amplified from genomic DNA by means of the immunoSEQ Assay, a bias-controlled multiplex PCR. On the study's bioinformatics: The number of nucleated cells in each sample was estimated from the amplification of reference gene primers within the assay. Sequence reads were collapsed and filtered to measure the absolute abundance of every unique TCRbeta CDR3 rearrangement. Productive Simpson clonality was computed per sample as the square root of Simpson's diversity index over productive rearrangements. TCRdb carries this immuneACCESS record with in-frame sequences only. Its versions omit some clonotypes, under half of them owing to an unresolved V gene in the studies checked, with the rest unexplained. V and J calls and clone size are given by that table; D and trimming were obtained from the DNA. This sample has 65,000 to 75,000 clones in its table, and approximately 83% of those were observed once. Around two fifths of the sample belongs to the ten largest clones.

To note about this clone: The antigen it recognizes is unknown. It has no much larger one-base neighbor in the sample; base qualities were not kept.

This receptor was obtained from an elderly man with acute or convalescent COVID-19. Sequencing was done on a sample of peripheral blood. The V gene is TRBV24-1 and the J gene is TRBJ2-1, and 12 junctional nucleotides match TRBD2. The nucleotide sequence is TGTGCCACCAGTGAGCTAGCGGGAGGGCCCGGTGAGCAGTTCTTC. It specifies CATSELAGGPGEQFF.